This paragraph reports one T cell receptor beta chain. Its target is not known. The germline V gene has CDR1 LGHNT and CDR2 FRNRAP. V was cut by 5 bases and J by 3 bases, with 4 bases left in between. The CDR3 sequence is 11 residues long. This specimen comes from a study of CD8 T cells in ankylosing spondylitis. Findings and limits, study-wide: Earlier work had already found some motif variants in reactive arthritis synovial fluid and blood. Clones linked to disease, bearing a CD8+ phenotype, were relatively rare in peripheral blood. Apparently characteristic of ankylosing spondylitis blood was a TCR beta motif (fewer than ten highly homologous variants).

Each TCR beta library was made by quantitative 5'-RACE that incorporated molecular barcodes. TCRdb redid the calling of the 5' RACE reads with MiXCR, one entry per CDR3 protein. The table shows about 340,000 distinct CDR3 sequences, with over 12% occurring only once. The sequencing input was blood, either unsorted or a sorted T cell fraction (not recorded which). This sequence joins TRBV12-5 and TRBJ2-5, with unresolved D. The TCR was taken from a male donor with ankylosing spondylitis or in good health (not recorded which). CDR3 in amino acids: CASGPEETQYF. The CDR3 DNA reads TGTGCTAGTGGTCCTGAAGAGACCCAGTACTTC.